Listed below are T cell receptor beta chains from one sample, sequenced in a study of graft-versus-host responses after intestinal transplantation. These TCRs are of unknown antigen specificity. The assay was immunoSEQ multiplex PCR, and TCRdb's table has in-frame clones only and misses some. This repertoire shows about 120,000 clones, 85% to 95% found once; its top ten account for under 3.5%. The sequenced sample was unstimulated CD8+ T cells sorted from spleen or lymph node cells, obtained before intestinal transplant. The receptors stem from a human donor who received an intestinal transplant. Each CDR3 is given with its conserved first and last residue. A D gene is named only where the DNA matches it firmly. Part of the rows lack a size; the others show once, few, many or a class for expanded clones.

TRBD2	TRBV15	TRBJ2-1	-	TGTGCCACCAGCGGAAGACCTCGGGGGCTAGCGGGAGGGTATGAGCAGTTCTTC	CATSGRPRGLAGGYEQFF
TRBD1	TRBV27	TRBJ2-4	once	TGTGCCAGCAGTCTGGGACAGGGGGCAGCCAAAAACATTCAGTACTTC	CASSLGQGAAKNIQYF
-	TRBV9	TRBJ1-2	-	TGTGCCAGCAGCGTAGGACCGGGCGGCTACACCTTC	CASSVGPGGYTF
TRBD1	TRBV25-1	TRBJ2-7	once	TGTGCCAGCCAGGGGGCGGAGCAGTACTTC	CASQGAEQYF
TRBD2	TRBV11-2	TRBJ2-1	-	TGTGCCAGCAGCGGGCCGACTAGCGGGAGGGCAGTGGGTGAGCAGTTCTTC	CASSGPTSGRAVGEQFF
-	TRBV19	TRBJ1-2	-	TGTGCCAGTAGTATGGTTCCAGGGGATGAGGATGGCTACACCTTC	CASSMVPGDEDGYTF
TRBD1	TRBV7-6	TRBJ1-1	-	TGTGCCAGCAGCTTAGTCAGGGGGGGGCAGGACCTGATGAACACTGAAGCTTTCTTT	CASSLVRGGQDLMNTEAFF
TRBD1	TRBV7-9	TRBJ2-7	-	TGTGCCAGCAGCTCTGTGGGGGACAGGGCCTACGAGCAGTACTTC	CASSSVGDRAYEQYF
-	TRBV15	TRBJ2-5	-	TGTGCCACCAGCAGAGATCGTACAGTCCAAGAGACCCAGTACTTC	CATSRDRTVQETQYF
-	TRBV9	TRBJ2-3	-	TGTGCCAGCAGCGTAGCGAGTTCCACAGATACGCAGTATTTT	CASSVASSTDTQYF
-	TRBV2	TRBJ2-7	-	TGTGCCAGCAGTGAAGGATTCACGGAAGGCGAGCAGTACTTC	CASSEGFTEGEQYF
TRBD2	TRBV7-9	TRBJ2-7	-	TGTGCCAGCAGCTGGACTAGCGGGCGGCGGGGGTCCTACGAGCAGTACTTC	CASSWTSGRRGSYEQYF
-	TRBV4-2	TRBJ2-7	-	TGTGCCAGCAGCCAAGAACCAGGACCAGACTACGAGCAGTACTTC	CASSQEPGPDYEQYF